Below, 10 T cell receptor beta chains from the same sample are listed, as sequenced in a study of blood T cell repertoires in COVID-19. Assay: immunoSEQ multiplex PCR; the TCRdb copy retains only in-frame clones and omits some. The repertoire holds hundreds of thousands of clones, 75% to 85% seen once, with around 7.2% in the top ten. The sample was peripheral blood. The receptors shown here come from a human donor in a cohort sampled during active COVID-19.

This CDR3 reads CASSQRPEAPGNYGYTF. CDR3 nucleotide sequence: TGTGCCAGCAGCCAACGCCCTGAGGCGCCGGGGAACTATGGCTACACCTTC. The chain carries TRBV3-1 (or the pseudogene TRBV3-2) and TRBJ1-2; D gene unclear. The CDR3 contains 17 residues. With 2 bases removed from V and 2 bases from J, the gap between germline ends came to 18 bases. Germline assignment: CDR1 LGHDT and CDR2 YNNKEL (reference sequence).

V is TRBV2 and J is TRBJ2-3; D unclear. Germline assignment: CDR1 SNHLY and CDR2 FYNNEI. The CDR3 totals 14 residues. Between the trimmed V and J ends, which lost 6 bases and 2 bases, there was a span of 12 bases. In DNA form, the CDR3 reads TGTGCCAGCAGCCCCTATCTAGACACAGATACGCAGTATTTT. The encoded protein is CASSPYLDTDTQYF.

This clone appeared a few times. The V gene is TRBV3-1 (or the pseudogene TRBV3-2), the J gene TRBJ1-1; maybe TRBD1 (5 bases). Per germline, CDR1 LGHDT and CDR2 YNNKEL (reference sequence). With 2 bases removed from V and 0 bases from J, the gap between germline ends came to 7 bases. The CDR3 totals 14 residues. CDR3 amino acids: CASSQRQMNTEAFF. CDR3 in DNA: TGTGCCAGCAGCCAAAGACAGATGAACACTGAAGCTTTCTTT.

V usage is TRBV6-5 and J usage is TRBJ2-7, with D unclear. CDR3 length: 14 amino acids. CDR1 and CDR2 from the germline V gene are MNHEY and SVGAGI. Trimming cost V 0 bases and J 3 bases, with 9 bases left between them. CDR3 sequence reads: CASSYSYTGYEQYF. CDR3 in DNA: TGTGCCAGCAGTTACTCTTACACGGGCTACGAGCAGTACTTC.

The V call is TRBV7-3, the J call TRBJ2-1; 9 nucleotides align to TRBD2. The V and J ends lost 1 base and 8 bases, in that order; junction bases with no gene match: 6. The CDR3 totals 15 residues. Germline CDR1 and CDR2: SGHTA and FQGTGA. CDR3 nucleotides: TGTGCCAGCAGCTTAAAAAGTAGCGGGGGTTATGAGCAGTTCTTC. This translates into CASSLKSSGGYEQFF.

In nucleotides, the CDR3 is TGTGCCAGCAGCGTGGCCCACAGGGCCTCATTATATAATTCACCCCTCCACTTT. This codes for CASSVAHRASLYNSPLHF. The V gene is TRBV5-8, the J gene TRBJ1-6; weak D call: TRBD1 (6 bases). Trimming took 4 bases from V and 4 from J, leaving 21 bases between them. CDR1 and CDR2 from the germline V gene are SGHTS and YDEGEE. This CDR3 is 18 amino acids long.

CDR3 sequence (DNA): TGTGCCAGTAGTATAGCCTCGGGACTTGTAGTCGAGACCCAGTACTTC. It translates to CASSIASGLVVETQYF. The rearrangement links TRBV19 to TRBJ2-5; D is possibly TRBD2 (6 bases). Looked up from germline, CDR1 is LNHDA and CDR2 is SQIVND (reference sequence). V was shortened by 1 base and J by 5 bases, with 17 bases between the two germline ends. The CDR3 runs 16 residues.

The rearrangement joins TRBV7-3 to TRBJ1-1; D call uncertain. Germline V lookup: CDR1 SGHTA, CDR2 FQGTGA. The CDR3 contains 13 residues. The V end was cut by 3 bases, the J end by 2 bases, with 7 bases between. CDR3 residues: CASSLMGNTEAFF. The CDR3, as DNA: TGTGCCAGCAGCTTGATGGGCAACACTGAAGCTTTCTTT.

V is TRBV18 and J is TRBJ2-3; D is undetermined. CDR3 size: 14 residues. Trimming removed 2 bases at V and 2 bases at J, with 8 bases between. CDR1 is KGHSH, CDR2 LQKENI, per germline. The DNA of the CDR3 is TGTGCCAGCTCACCAGCGTTCGTCACAGATACGCAGTATTTT. As protein: CASSPAFVTDTQYF.

The DNA of the CDR3 is TGTGCCAGCACCGATTTTGCGTCAGGCTACGAGCAGTACTTC. Its translation is CASTDFASGYEQYF. The genes are TRBV6-5 and TRBJ2-7; D gene uncertain. This CDR3 spans 14 amino acids. Trimming stripped 7 bases from V and 3 bases from J, with 16 bases between. Germline-derived CDR1 and CDR2 are MNHEY and SVGAGI.